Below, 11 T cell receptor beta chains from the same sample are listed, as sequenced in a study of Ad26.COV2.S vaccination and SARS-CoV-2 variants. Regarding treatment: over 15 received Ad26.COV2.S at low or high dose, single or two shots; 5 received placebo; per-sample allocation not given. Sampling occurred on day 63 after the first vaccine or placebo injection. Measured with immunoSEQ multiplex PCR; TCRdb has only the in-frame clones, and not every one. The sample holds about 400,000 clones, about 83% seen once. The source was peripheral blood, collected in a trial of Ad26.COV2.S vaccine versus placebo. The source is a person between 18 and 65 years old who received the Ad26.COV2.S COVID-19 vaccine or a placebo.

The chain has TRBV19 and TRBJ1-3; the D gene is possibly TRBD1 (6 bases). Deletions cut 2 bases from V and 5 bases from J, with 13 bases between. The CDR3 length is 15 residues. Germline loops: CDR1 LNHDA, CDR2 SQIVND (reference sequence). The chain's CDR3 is CASSILGGVRNTIYF. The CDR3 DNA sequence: TGTGCCAGTAGTATATTGGGGGGCGTCAGAAACACCATATATTTT.

As DNA, the CDR3 is TGTGCCACCAGCAGAGGACTGAGCACAGATACGCAGTATTTT. It specifies CATSRGLSTDTQYF. The rearrangement joins TRBV15 to TRBJ2-3, with D unresolved. Germline lookup yields CDR1 LNHNV and CDR2 YYDKDF (reference sequence). V was cut by 1 base and J by 0 bases, with 5 bases left in between. This CDR3 region has 14 residues.

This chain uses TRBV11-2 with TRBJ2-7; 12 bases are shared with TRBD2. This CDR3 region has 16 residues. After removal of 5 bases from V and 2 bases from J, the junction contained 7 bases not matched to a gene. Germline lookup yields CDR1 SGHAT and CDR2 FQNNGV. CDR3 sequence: CASSPRLAGVTYEQYF. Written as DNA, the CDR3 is TGTGCCAGCAGCCCTCGACTAGCGGGGGTTACCTACGAGCAGTACTTC.

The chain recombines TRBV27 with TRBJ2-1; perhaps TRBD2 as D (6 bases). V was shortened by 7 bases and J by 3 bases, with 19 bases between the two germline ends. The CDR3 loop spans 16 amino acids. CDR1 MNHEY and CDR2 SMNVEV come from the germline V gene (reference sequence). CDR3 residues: CASTHSTGDLYNEQFF. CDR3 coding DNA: TGTGCCAGCACCCATAGTACGGGAGATCTCTACAATGAGCAGTTCTTC.

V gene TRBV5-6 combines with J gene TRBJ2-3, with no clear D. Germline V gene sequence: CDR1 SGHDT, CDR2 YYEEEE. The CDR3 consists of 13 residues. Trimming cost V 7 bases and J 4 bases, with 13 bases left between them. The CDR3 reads CASGGGWADTQYF. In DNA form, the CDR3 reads TGTGCCAGCGGCGGTGGTTGGGCAGATACGCAGTATTTT.

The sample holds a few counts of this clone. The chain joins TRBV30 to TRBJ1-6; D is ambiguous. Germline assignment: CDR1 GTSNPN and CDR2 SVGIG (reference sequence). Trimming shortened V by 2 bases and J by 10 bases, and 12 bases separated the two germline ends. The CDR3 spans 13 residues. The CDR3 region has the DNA TGTGCCTGGAGTCTCTGGGAACGGTCACCCCTCCACTTT. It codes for CAWSLWERSPLHF.

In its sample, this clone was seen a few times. The DNA of the CDR3 is TGCAGTGCTAGTATAAGACAGGGGCAAGAGACCCAGTACTTC. Translated, it gives CSASIRQGQETQYF. The chain couples TRBV20-1 to TRBJ2-5, with 8 bases fitting TRBD1. Germline V lookup: CDR1 DFQATT, CDR2 SNEGSKA (reference sequence). V dropped 3 bases and J dropped 2; count of bases not matched to a gene: 5. This CDR3 comprises 14 residues.

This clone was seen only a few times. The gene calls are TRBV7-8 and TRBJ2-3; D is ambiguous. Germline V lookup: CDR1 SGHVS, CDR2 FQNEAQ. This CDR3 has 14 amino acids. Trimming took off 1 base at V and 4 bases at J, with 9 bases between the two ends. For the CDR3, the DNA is TGTGCCAGCAGCTTAGTGGCTAACGCAGATACGCAGTATTTT. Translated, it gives CASSLVANADTQYF.

The CDR3 protein is CSASTQGASPLHF. CDR3 in DNA: TGCAGTGCTAGTACACAGGGGGCTTCACCCCTCCACTTT. This chain joins TRBV20-1 and TRBJ1-6; 9 bases line up with TRBD1. Unmatched junction bases numbered 3, after V lost 3 bases and J lost 9 bases. Germline CDR1 reads DFQATT; CDR2 reads SNEGSKA (reference sequence). This CDR3 is 13 amino acids long.

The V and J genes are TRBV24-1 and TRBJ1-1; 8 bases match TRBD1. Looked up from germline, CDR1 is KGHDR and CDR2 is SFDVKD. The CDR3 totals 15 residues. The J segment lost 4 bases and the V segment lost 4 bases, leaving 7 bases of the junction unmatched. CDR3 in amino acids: CATSDSGGWSTEAFF. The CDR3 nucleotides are TGTGCCACCAGTGACTCAGGGGGCTGGAGCACTGAAGCTTTCTTT.

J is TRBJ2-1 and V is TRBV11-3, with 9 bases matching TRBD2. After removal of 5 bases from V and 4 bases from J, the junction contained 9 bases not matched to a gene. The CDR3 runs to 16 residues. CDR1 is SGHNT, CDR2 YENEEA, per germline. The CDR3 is CASSPVTSGQYNEQFF. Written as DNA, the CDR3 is TGTGCCAGCAGCCCAGTGACTAGCGGACAGTACAATGAGCAGTTCTTC.